Below, 18 T cell receptor beta chains from the same sample are listed, as sequenced in a study of radiotherapy plus CTLA-4 blockade in lung cancer. Clones were sequenced by immunoSEQ multiplex PCR, and TCRdb holds only the in-frame ones, with some missing. The sample lists roughly 80,000 clones; under 80% were seen once. Sequenced here: peripheral blood, sampled from a patient treated with radiotherapy plus ipilimumab. These receptors were obtained from a human donor with non-small cell lung cancer who had a partial response to radiotherapy plus ipilimumab. Some clones in this sample may be carry-over from other donors' samples.

The V call is TRBV7-2, the J call TRBJ2-1; TRBD2 aligns across 8 bases. CDR3 length: 15 residues. The V gene end was trimmed by 5 bases and the J gene end by 6 bases; junction bases not matched to a gene: 9. Germline V CDR1 and CDR2: SGHTA, FQGNSA. The CDR3 coding sequence is TGTGCCAGCAGCCATAGGGTAGCGGGGTCCAATGAGCAGTTCTTC. This gives the protein CASSHRVAGSNEQFF. Full variable domain (missing parts from reference TRBV7-2 and TRBJ2-1): GAGVSQSPSNKVTEKGKDVELRCDPISGHTALYWYRQSLGQGLEFLIYFQGNSAPDKSGLPSDRFSAERTGGSVSTLTIQRTQQEDSAVYLCASSHRVAGSNEQFFGPGTRLTVL.

V and J are TRBV28 and TRBJ1-1; 10 bases map to TRBD1. Germline CDR1 MDHEN, CDR2 SYDVKM. The V and J ends lost 6 bases and 1 base, in that order; junction bases with no gene match: 5. The CDR3 runs 15 residues. The CDR3, as DNA: TGTGCCAGCAGCCCGGACAGGGGGAGGAACACTGAAGCTTTCTTT. It translates to CASSPDRGRNTEAFF.

The V gene is TRBV5-5, the J gene TRBJ2-7; D gene unclear. The CDR3 has 15 amino acids. V lost 1 base and J lost 1, with 12 bases in between. The germline gives CDR1 SGHKS, CDR2 YYEKEE (reference sequence). The CDR3 protein is CASSLYGGESYEQYF. As DNA, the CDR3 is TGTGCCAGCAGCTTGTACGGCGGCGAATCCTACGAGCAGTACTTC.

The rearrangement joins TRBV19 to TRBJ1-1, with TRBD1 identical over 10 bases. The CDR3 runs 14 residues. Per germline, CDR1 LNHDA and CDR2 SQIVND (reference sequence). After removal of 8 bases from V and 0 bases from J, the junction contained 3 bases not matched to a gene. CDR3 sequence (DNA): TGTGCCAGTCAGACAGGGGGCTTGAACACTGAAGCTTTCTTT. The encoded protein is CASQTGGLNTEAFF.

V is TRBV7-2 and J is TRBJ1-5; D gene ambiguous. This CDR3 spans 14 amino acids. Trimming left V 3 bases short and J 3 bases short, with 9 bases between. Germline-derived CDR1 and CDR2 are SGHTA and FQGNSA. CDR3 sequence reads: CASSLGQLNQPQHF. The DNA of the CDR3 is TGTGCCAGCAGCTTGGGCCAGCTCAATCAGCCCCAGCATTTT.

The rearrangement links TRBV5-4 to TRBJ2-7; possibly TRBD2 for D (6 bases). CDR1 and CDR2 from the germline V gene are SGHNT and YYREEE (reference sequence). The CDR3 spans 15 residues. V was cut by 0 bases and J by 2 bases, with 12 bases left in between. CDR3 amino acids: CASSLGGTQAYEQYF. CDR3 nucleotides: TGTGCCAGCAGCTTGGGCGGGACCCAAGCCTACGAGCAGTACTTC.

The chain employs TRBV9 and TRBJ2-1, with 7 bases lining up with TRBD1. The CDR3 consists of 14 residues. Germline V lookup: CDR1 SGDLS, CDR2 YYNGEE. Trimming at V came to 3 bases and at J to 6 bases, leaving 6 bases not matched to a gene. CDR3 amino acids: CASSALTGVNEQFF. The CDR3 DNA reads TGTGCCAGCAGCGCCTTAACAGGGGTCAATGAGCAGTTCTTC.

This chain uses TRBV9 with TRBJ2-1; 9 bases are a match to TRBD2. Germline V gene lookup returns CDR1 SGDLS and CDR2 YYNGEE. Trimming cost V 4 bases and J 5 bases; bases outside gene matches: 7. CDR3 size: 15 residues. CDR3 in DNA: TGTGCCAGCAGCTTTCGGGCGGGGGGGGACAATGAGCAGTTCTTC. Translating it yields CASSFRAGGDNEQFF.

The chain recombines TRBV27 with TRBJ2-7; maybe TRBD2 (6 bases). V was shortened by 2 bases and J by 6 bases, with 17 bases between the two germline ends. Germline lookup yields CDR1 MNHEY and CDR2 SMNVEV (reference sequence). The CDR3 runs to 15 residues. The CDR3 protein is CASSLGTSMVSEQYF. The CDR3 DNA follows: TGTGCCAGCAGTTTAGGGACTTCGATGGTGAGCGAGCAGTACTTC.

The rearrangement uses TRBV5-1 and TRBJ1-2; D possibly corresponds to TRBD1 (6 bases). The length of the CDR3 is 16 residues. Germline lookup yields CDR1 SGHRS and CDR2 YFSETQ. Trimming pared 0 bases from V and 1 base from J, leaving 13 bases between. The CDR3 protein is CASSLASGGFNYGYTF. Written as DNA, the CDR3 is TGCGCCAGCAGCTTGGCGTCGGGGGGCTTTAACTATGGCTACACCTTC.

The chain employs TRBV15 and TRBJ2-5; 8 bases fit TRBD2. The CDR3 runs 15 residues. Unmatched junction bases numbered 8, after V lost 3 bases and J lost 5 bases. Germline V gene sequence: CDR1 LNHNV, CDR2 YYDKDF (reference sequence). The CDR3 bases are TGTGCCACCAGCAGGAGAGCGGGAGTTCGGGAGACCCAGTACTTC. Translated: CATSRRAGVRETQYF. The complete variable domain, with remaining parts taken from reference TRBV15 and TRBJ2-5, reads DAMVIQNPRYQVTQFGKPVTLSCSQTLNHNVMYWYQQKSSQAPKLLFHYYDKDFNNEADTPDNFQSRRPNTSFCFLDIRSPGLGDTAMYLCATSRRAGVRETQYFGPGTRLLVL.

V gene TRBV9 combines with J gene TRBJ2-3, with a weak D call TRBD1 (6 bases). With 1 base removed from V and 6 bases from J, the gap between germline ends came to 12 bases. Germline loops: CDR1 SGDLS, CDR2 YYNGEE. This CDR3 has 14 residues. CDR3 nucleotide sequence: TGTGCCAGCAGCGTATCGGGGACACAGGATACGCAGTATTTT. Its translation is CASSVSGTQDTQYF.

The chain employs TRBV14 and TRBJ1-2; 7 bases line up with TRBD1. Germline CDR1 SGHDN, CDR2 FVKESK. CDR3 length: 14 residues. J was trimmed by 0 bases and V by 4 bases; bases with no gene match: 2. CDR3 in amino acids: CASSPDRANYGYTF. The DNA of the CDR3 is TGTGCCAGCAGCCCCGACAGGGCTAACTATGGCTACACCTTC.

The rearrangement uses TRBV28 and TRBJ1-1; a weak D match, TRBD1 (6 bases). Looked up from germline, CDR1 is MDHEN and CDR2 is SYDVKM. The V and J ends lost 6 bases and 6 bases respectively, with 20 bases between them. The CDR3 sequence is 15 residues long. DNA of the CDR3: TGTGCCAGCAGGTTGACAGGACACACTGCCCCTGAAGCTTTCTTT. Translating it yields CASRLTGHTAPEAFF.

The CDR3 nucleotides are TGTGCCAGCAGGCCACCGACAAGCTACGAGCAGTACTTC. This sequence encodes CASRPPTSYEQYF. J is TRBJ2-7 and V is TRBV28, with D unclear. CDR3 length: 13 residues. The V end lost 6 bases, the J end lost 3 bases, and 12 bases lay between the germline ends. The germline V gene encodes CDR1 MDHEN and CDR2 SYDVKM. The whole variable domain, filled in from reference TRBV28 and TRBJ2-7, reads DVKVTQSSRYLVKRTGEKVFLECVQDMDHENMFWYRQDPGLGLRLIYFSYDVKMKEKGDIPEGYSVSREKKERFSLILESASTNQTSMYLCASRPPTSYEQYFGPGTRLTVT.

The chain has TRBV6-5 and TRBJ2-3, with 7 bases that match TRBD2. The trim removed 7 bases at V and 0 bases at J, leaving 4 bases unmatched. CDR1 MNHEY and CDR2 SVGAGI come from the germline V gene. This CDR3 has 14 residues. CDR3 sequence: CASKLAQSTDTQYF. DNA for the CDR3: TGTGCCAGCAAACTAGCGCAGAGCACAGATACGCAGTATTTT.

The V and J genes are TRBV11-2 and TRBJ2-1, with D possibly matching TRBD2 (6 bases). The CDR3 is 16 amino acids. V lost 4 bases and J 2 bases, leaving 15 bases between the germline ends. Germline assignment: CDR1 SGHAT and CDR2 FQNNGV. The CDR3 sequence: CASSSYSGPPYNEQFF. CDR3 DNA sequence: TGTGCCAGCAGCTCCTATAGCGGACCACCCTACAATGAGCAGTTCTTC.

The J gene is TRBJ2-2, the V gene TRBV7-3; D gene uncertain. Germline V gene lookup returns CDR1 SGHTA and CDR2 FQGTGA. V lost 4 bases and J 4 bases, leaving 13 bases between the germline ends. CDR3 length: 15 amino acids. CDR3 loop: CASSSQLVGTGELFF. The CDR3 DNA sequence: TGTGCCAGCAGCTCCCAGCTAGTGGGCACCGGGGAGCTGTTTTTT. The whole variable domain, remainder taken from reference TRBV7-3 and TRBJ2-2, is GAGVSQTPSNKVTEKGKYVELRCDPISGHTALYWYRQSLGQGPEFLIYFQGTGAADDSGLPNDRFFAVRPEGSVSTLKIQRTERGDSAVYLCASSSQLVGTGELFFGEGSRLTVL.